These T cell receptor beta chains were read from a single sample in a study of identical twins. TCRdb processed the 5' RACE reads anew with MiXCR; each CDR3 protein has one entry. Of 500,000 to 600,000 distinct CDR3 sequences listed, under 25% were seen once; the top ten hold approximately 0.95%. In addition, the sample was reused for a study of T cells expressing NK-cell markers.

Material: CD4+ T cells sorted from blood. The receptor source for this set is a woman aged 18 to 35 in good health. Both conserved end residues are part of each CDR3. A D gene is named only where the DNA matches it firmly. A row's size may be missing; if present it is once, few, many or a size class.

V gene	clone size	J gene	D gene	CDR3 DNA	CDR3 protein
TRBV5-6	few	TRBJ1-1	NA	TGTGCCAGCAGCCTCTACGGCGGCCCTGAAGCTTTCTTT	CASSLYGGPEAFF
TRBV12-3/TRBV12-4	few	TRBJ1-6	NA	TGTGCCAGCAGCAGCTCCGGGACAAACAATAATTCACCCCTCCACTTT	CASSSSGTNNNSPLHF
TRBV6-2/TRBV6-3	NA	TRBJ2-1	TRBD1	TGTGCCAGCAGTGGGACAGGGGAGACGAACTACAATGAGCAGTTCTTC	CASSGTGETNYNEQFF
TRBV10-3	many	TRBJ1-4	NA	TGTGCCATCAGTGAGGGGAGAGTTAATGAAAAACTGTTTTTT	CAISEGRVNEKLFF
TRBV4-2	NA	TRBJ2-1	NA	TGTGCCAGCAGCCAAGAGATCCGAATCGGTGAGCAGTTCTTC	CASSQEIRIGEQFF
TRBV5-1	few	TRBJ2-1	NA	TGCGCCAGCAGCTTGCAAAGCTTAGCAGGAGGTGAGCAGTTCTTC	CASSLQSLAGGEQFF
TRBV20-1	NA	TRBJ2-7	NA	TGCAGTGCTTCAGATACCAGAGAGTGGGAGCAGTACTTC	CSASDTREWEQYF
TRBV7-9	NA	TRBJ1-1	NA	TGTGCCGCGGTTTGGGCGGACAGGAACACTGAAGCTTTCTTT	CAAVWADRNTEAFF
TRBV6-5	few	TRBJ1-2	NA	TGTGCCAGCAGTTACGGGGAAGGAGCTGGCTACACCTTC	CASSYGEGAGYTF
TRBV2	few	TRBJ2-1	NA	TGTGCCAGCAGACCCGTAAATGCTCAGTACAATGAGCAGTTCTTC	CASRPVNAQYNEQFF
TRBV12-3/TRBV12-4	few	TRBJ1-2	NA	TGTGCCAGCGGGCAGGGTAACTATGGCTACACCTTC	CASGQGNYGYTF
TRBV5-6	NA	TRBJ2-1	NA	TGTGCCAGTAGCTTGCTTCTGGCGGGGGCAGCCTACAATGAGCAGTTCTTC	CASSLLLAGAAYNEQFF
TRBV20-1	few	TRBJ2-7	NA	TGCAGTGCTAGGACCGGGCCTGGGGCCTACGAGCAGTACTTC	CSARTGPGAYEQYF
TRBV9	NA	TRBJ2-2	TRBD1	TGTGCCAGCAGCGTAGTAGGACAGGGGACCGCCGGGGAGCTGTTTTTT	CASSVVGQGTAGELFF
TRBV15	NA	TRBJ1-6	TRBD1	TGTGCCACCAGCAGAGATCGTGGGACAGGCTCACCCCTCCACTTT	CATSRDRGTGSPLHF
TRBV20-1	few	TRBJ2-2	TRBD2	TGCAGTACCAAATTAGGCGGGAGGGCCGCCGGGGAGCTGTTTTTT	CSTKLGGRAAGELFF
TRBV3-1	NA	TRBJ2-3	NA	TGTGCCAGCAGCCTTCGCAGGCCAGATACGCAGTATTTT	CASSLRRPDTQYF
TRBV5-6	NA	TRBJ1-2	NA	TGTGCCAGCAGCTCGCAGGGAAGGTGGGGCTATGGCTACACCTTC	CASSSQGRWGYGYTF
TRBV20-1	NA	TRBJ2-3	NA	TGCAGTGCGGACCCTGGCACAGATACGCAGTATTTT	CSADPGTDTQYF
TRBV5-1	few	TRBJ1-4	NA	TGCGCCAGCAGCTTGAATACAGCAACTAATGAAAAACTGTTTTTT	CASSLNTATNEKLFF
TRBV7-7	few	TRBJ2-2	TRBD1	TGTGCCAGCAGCCCCAGGGGGACAGGGGGAACCGGGGAGCTGTTTTTT	CASSPRGTGGTGELFF
TRBV2	few	TRBJ1-2	TRBD1	TGTGCCAGCAGTGGGACAGGGGAGGATGGCTACACCTTC	CASSGTGEDGYTF
TRBV5-5	NA	TRBJ1-2	NA	TGTGCCAGCAGACTGCTAGGGGACTATGGCTACACCTTC	CASRLLGDYGYTF
TRBV5-1	NA	TRBJ2-2	NA	TGCGCCAGCAGCCCTAACCTGAACACCGGGGAGCTGTTTTTT	CASSPNLNTGELFF
TRBV19	NA	TRBJ1-1	NA	TGTGCCAGTAGTATAGCAGAGAACACTGAAGCTTTCTTT	CASSIAENTEAFF
TRBV20-1	NA	TRBJ2-7	TRBD2	TGCAGTGCTAGCCTGGGGACTAGCGGGGTCTACGAGCAGTACTTC	CSASLGTSGVYEQYF
TRBV5-1	NA	TRBJ2-2	TRBD1	TGCGCCAGCAACCCTACCGGGACAGGGGACGGGGAGCTGTTTTTT	CASNPTGTGDGELFF
TRBV14	few	TRBJ2-3	NA	TGTGCCAGCAGCTCCCGGGGCCTACACACAGATACGCAGTATTTT	CASSSRGLHTDTQYF
TRBV20-1	few	TRBJ2-7	TRBD2	TGCAGTGCTGGGCCTAGCGGGGGTTACGAGCAGTACTTC	CSAGPSGGYEQYF
TRBV5-1	few	TRBJ2-1	TRBD2	TGCGCCTCCCGGACTAGCGGGACCCAACGGAGCAATGAGCAGTTCTTC	CASRTSGTQRSNEQFF
TRBV20-1	few	TRBJ2-5	TRBD2	TGCAGTGCTAGAGCGGGGGGGATAAAAGAGACCCAGTACTTC	CSARAGGIKETQYF
TRBV4-3	few	TRBJ2-2	TRBD1	TGCGCCAGCAGTTCTTTACCCGGGACAGGGGGCGCGAACACCGGGGAGCTGTTTTTT	CASSSLPGTGGANTGELFF
TRBV27	few	TRBJ2-1	TRBD2	TGTGCCAGCAGCACGATAGCAGGGAGGGACTACAATGAGCAGTTCTTC	CASSTIAGRDYNEQFF
TRBV5-5	few	TRBJ2-1	TRBD2	TGTGCCAGCAGCCATCTAGCGGGAAGGGGCAATGAGCAGTTCTTC	CASSHLAGRGNEQFF
TRBV6-5	few	TRBJ1-5	NA	TGTGCCAGCAGTTACCAGGGGAATAGCAATCAGCCCCAGCATTTT	CASSYQGNSNQPQHF
TRBV7-8	NA	TRBJ1-2	NA	TGTGCCAGCAGCCCAACCTGGGCCCACTATGGCTACACCTTC	CASSPTWAHYGYTF
TRBV3-1	few	TRBJ2-1	NA	TGTGCCAGCAGCCAAACCTCGGTCAATGAGCAGTTCTTC	CASSQTSVNEQFF
TRBV10-3	NA	TRBJ2-1	TRBD2	TGTGCCATCACCTCATTGGGGCGGGGGGTCAAGTTCTTC	CAITSLGRGVKFF
TRBV11-2	NA	TRBJ1-1	NA	TGTGCCAGCAGCTTAGGCCGCGGCGCTAGGGTCGACACTGAAGCTTTCTTT	CASSLGRGARVDTEAFF
TRBV9	NA	TRBJ2-2	NA	TGTGCCAGCAGTAAGTTCTCTACGGGAACGAACACCGGGGAGCTGTTTTTT	CASSKFSTGTNTGELFF
TRBV5-6	few	TRBJ1-1	TRBD1	TGTGCCAGCAGCTTGGGAGATCGACAGGGCAGGCGGTACACTGAAGCTTTCTTT	CASSLGDRQGRRYTEAFF
TRBV9	few	TRBJ2-1	TRBD1	TGTGCCAGCAGCCCCAGAGGGGGCAGGTACAATGAGCAGTTCTTC	CASSPRGGRYNEQFF
TRBV4-3	NA	TRBJ2-2	NA	TGCGCCAGCAGCCAAGATAGGCCTAGCCAATGGGGCGGGGAGCTGTTTTTT	CASSQDRPSQWGGELFF
TRBV5-6	NA	TRBJ2-3	TRBD1	TGTGCCAGCAGCCCGACGACAGGGGGAGATACGCAGTATTTT	CASSPTTGGDTQYF
TRBV29-1	NA	TRBJ1-2	NA	TGCAGCGTAACCTCTTCTTGGGCTGATGGCTACACCTTC	CSVTSSWADGYTF
TRBV20-1	NA	TRBJ2-2	NA	TGCAGTGCTAGAGGTCCCGGGGAGCTGTTTTTT	CSARGPGELFF
TRBV20-1	NA	TRBJ2-7	TRBD2	TGCAGTGCTAGGCCATTACAGGGGAGTGCTTCCCGAGGGGGGACTAGCGATTCCTACGAGCAGTACTTC	CSARPLQGSASRGGTSDSYEQYF
TRBV6-5	NA	TRBJ1-1	NA	TGTGCCAGCAGGGGGTCTAGCACTGAAGCTTTCTTT	CASRGSSTEAFF
TRBV5-1	NA	TRBJ2-3	NA	TGCGCCAGCAGCTTAGCACCTGAGGCAGATACGCAGTATTTT	CASSLAPEADTQYF
TRBV12-3/TRBV12-4	NA	TRBJ1-1	NA	TGTGCCAGCAGTTTGCTGTTGCGAGGCACTGAAGCTTTCTTT	CASSLLLRGTEAFF
TRBV12-3/TRBV12-4	few	TRBJ2-3	NA	TGTGCCAGCAGTTCGGTGGCAGATACGCAGTATTTT	CASSSVADTQYF
TRBV4-1	NA	TRBJ2-1	TRBD2	TGCGCCAGCAGGTACTCCGGGACTAGCGGGAGTCGGGACAATGAGCAGTTCTTC	CASRYSGTSGSRDNEQFF
TRBV12-3/TRBV12-4	few	TRBJ2-7	TRBD2	TGTGCCAGCAGTTCACTAGCGGGAGGCGAGCAGTACTTC	CASSSLAGGEQYF
TRBV20-1	NA	TRBJ2-3	NA	TGCAGTGCTAGGATGATCAGCACAGATACGCAGTATTTT	CSARMISTDTQYF
TRBV15	few	TRBJ1-2	TRBD1	TGTGCCACCAACGTGGACAGGATTTATGGCTACACCTTC	CATNVDRIYGYTF
TRBV10-3	NA	TRBJ1-2	NA	TGTGCCATCAGTGAGGACAGCCTCTATGGCTACACCTTC	CAISEDSLYGYTF
TRBV12-3/TRBV12-4	few	TRBJ2-7	NA	TGTGCCAGCACCTCATGGGACTCCTACGAGCAGTACTTC	CASTSWDSYEQYF
TRBV7-9	NA	TRBJ2-4	NA	TGTGCCAGCAGCGGCTGGGAGATAGCCAAAAACATTCAGTACTTC	CASSGWEIAKNIQYF
TRBV20-1	NA	TRBJ2-3	NA	TGCAGTGCTAGAGGGACTAACCCTATACAGTATTTT	CSARGTNPIQYF
TRBV5-1	NA	TRBJ1-1	TRBD1	TGCGCCAGCAGCATTATACAGGGGGTGAACACTGAAGCTTTCTTT	CASSIIQGVNTEAFF